The clone carrying this TCR beta chain has ten or more counts. The data derive from a study of blood T cell repertoires in COVID-19. Study as a whole: The United States, Italy and Spain supplied acute and convalescent COVID-19 samples.

Produced via immunoSEQ multiplex PCR; TCRdb's table is partial and in-frame only. The table lists about 49,000 clones, around 87% of them singletons. This CDR3 has 21 amino acids. Sequences were obtained from peripheral blood. The chain couples TRBV21-1 to TRBJ1-2; TRBD1 is the table's D call and was not checked against the DNA. TRBV21-1 counts as a pseudogene. The clonotype originates from a man aged 40-50 years with active COVID-19. CDR3 protein: CASSKGRLETGPRPQNYGYTF. The DNA for the CDR3 is TGTGCCAGCAGCAAAGGGCGGCTTGAAACAGGGCCTAGACCACAGAACTATGGCTACACCTTC.